The next 22 T cell receptor beta chains were all read from a single sample in a study of technical replicates of blood from a few donors. Measured with immunoSEQ multiplex PCR; TCRdb has only the in-frame clones, and not every one. The sample has 80,000 to 95,000 clones; approximately 95% are singletons. What was sequenced was T cells isolated from PBMCs. The receptors derive from a human donor in good health.

The chain is built from TRBV4-1 and TRBJ2-1; a weak D match, TRBD1 (6 bases). Germline V gene lookup returns CDR1 MGHRA and CDR2 YSYEKL. The CDR3 covers 17 residues. The V gene lost 2 bases and the J gene lost 2 bases, with 16 bases spanning the gap. The CDR3 bases are TGCGCCAGCAGCCAATCCCAATCCAGGGGAACCTACAATGAGCAGTTCTTC. The encoded protein is CASSQSQSRGTYNEQFF.

This chain connects TRBV6-4 to TRBJ1-2; D not resolved. Trimming left V 4 bases short and J 8 bases short, with 14 bases between. CDR3 length equals 13 residues. Germline assignment: CDR1 MRHNA and CDR2 SNTAGT. The CDR3 DNA is TGTGCCAGCAGTGGGCCCCTCCCTGCCGGCTACACCTTC. The encoded protein is CASSGPLPAGYTF.

V usage is TRBV15 and J usage is TRBJ2-3; 9 bases are a match to TRBD1. In germline, CDR1 is LNHNV, CDR2 YYDKDF (reference sequence). The CDR3 extends over 15 amino acids. V lost 3 bases to trimming and J lost 1 base; unmatched junction nucleotides: 2. CDR3 sequence reads: CATSSRTGGTDTQYF. DNA of the CDR3: TGTGCCACCAGCAGCCGGACAGGGGGCACAGATACGCAGTATTTT.

This chain uses TRBV4-1 with TRBJ2-5; D is unclear. The CDR3 totals 13 residues. Deletions cut 0 bases from V and 7 bases from J, with 9 bases between. The germline V gene encodes CDR1 MGHRA and CDR2 YSYEKL. The CDR3 DNA is TGCGCCAGCAGCCAAGATCGGGTATCGACCCAGTACTTC. Protein product: CASSQDRVSTQYF.

This chain connects TRBV10-1 to TRBJ2-1; TRBD1 aligns across 7 bases. Per germline, CDR1 WNHNN and CDR2 SYGVQD (reference sequence). Germline trimming cut 1 base from V and 3 bases from J; bases unmatched to any gene: 3. The CDR3 spans 15 residues. In DNA form, the CDR3 reads TGCGCCAGCAGTGAGTTCGGACAGGACTACAATGAGCAGTTCTTC. Its translation is CASSEFGQDYNEQFF.

J is TRBJ2-7 and V is TRBV19, with D possibly TRBD1 on 6 matching bases. The germline V and J ends were trimmed by 1 base and 2 bases, with 15 bases remaining between them. The CDR3 has 16 residues. Looked up from germline, CDR1 is LNHDA and CDR2 is SQIVND (reference sequence). CDR3 nucleotides: TGTGCCAGTAGTATAGGCAGGGGATCACCCCCCTACGAGCAGTACTTC. It is translated as CASSIGRGSPPYEQYF.

The chain links TRBV6-5 to TRBJ2-1; no firm D call. The CDR3 is 14 residues long. CDR1 and CDR2 (germline): MNHEY, SVGAGI. V was pared by 5 bases and J by 9 bases, with 17 bases between. In DNA, the CDR3 is TGTGCCAGCAGTACCGGCCTAAAGCGCCGTGAGCAGTTCTTC. Residues: CASSTGLKRREQFF.

This clone was observed a single time. The sample contains more than one DNA sequence encoding this CDR3. The chain couples TRBV30 to TRBJ1-3; no clear D. Trimming pared 0 bases from V and 5 bases from J, leaving 8 bases between. Germline V gene sequence: CDR1 GTSNPN, CDR2 SVGIG (reference sequence). This CDR3 comprises 13 residues. The CDR3 bases are TGTGCCTGGAGTGTAAACGGGAGAAACACCATATATTTT. Its translation: CAWSVNGRNTIYF.

The chain uses TRBV4-2 and TRBJ1-2; D gene unclear. V lost 0 bases, J lost 4 bases, and 12 bases lay in between. This CDR3 region has 15 residues. The germline V gene encodes CDR1 LGHNA and CDR2 YNFKEQ. CDR3 DNA: TGTGCCAGCAGCCAAGAAGTAACCACGGGCTATGGCTACACCTTC. Amino acids: CASSQEVTTGYGYTF.

The chain carries TRBV6-1 and TRBJ2-1; the D is unclear. V lost 6 bases to trimming and J lost 9 bases, with 9 bases between them. The germline CDR1 and CDR2 sequences are MNHNS and SASEGT. The CDR3 has 11 residues. The CDR3, as DNA: TGTGCCAGCAGCACATTCACTGAGCAGTTCTTC. Protein: CASSTFTEQFF.

The V gene is TRBV5-1, the J gene TRBJ1-1; the D gene is possibly TRBD1 (5 bases). CDR3 size: 15 residues. The germline V gene has CDR1 SGHRS and CDR2 YFSETQ. Trimming stripped 3 bases from V and 1 base from J, with 13 bases between. CDR3 DNA sequence: TGCGCCAGCAGCTGGGGCAGGGAAAAGAACACTGAAGCTTTCTTT. Its protein product is CASSWGREKNTEAFF.

The V call is TRBV27, the J call TRBJ2-1; possibly TRBD2 for D (5 bases). Germline CDR1 reads MNHEY; CDR2 reads SMNVEV (reference sequence). The V and J ends lost 5 bases and 0 bases respectively, with 14 bases between them. CDR3 length equals 16 residues. The CDR3 DNA follows: TGTGCCAGCAGTGGGGTAGTGGGGAGCTCCTACAATGAGCAGTTCTTC. Translated: CASSGVVGSSYNEQFF.

This clone has a single count. In DNA form, the CDR3 reads TGTGCCAGTAGTTGGACTAGCGGACCTTACAATGAGCAGTTCTTC. Residues: CASSWTSGPYNEQFF. This rearrangement joins TRBV19 to TRBJ2-1, with 10 bases that match TRBD2. Losses at the gene ends were 5 bases for V and 4 bases for J; bases not matched to a gene: 5. Germline CDR1 reads LNHDA; CDR2 reads SQIVND (reference sequence). The CDR3 has 15 residues.

This clone was recorded only once. The V call is TRBV9, the J call TRBJ2-2, with 11 positions matching TRBD1. Looked up from germline, CDR1 is SGDLS and CDR2 is YYNGEE. This CDR3 comprises 20 residues. The J segment lost 2 bases and the V segment lost 3 bases, leaving 15 bases of the junction unmatched. Here the CDR3 DNA reads TGTGCCAGCAGCGCCCCGGGACAGGGGGGTCGTTATCCTAACACCGGGGAGCTGTTTTTT. It codes for CASSAPGQGGRYPNTGELFF.

The J gene is TRBJ1-2, the V gene TRBV6-6; D is uncertain. The length of the CDR3 is 12 residues. V gave up 6 bases and J gave up 7 bases, with 12 bases separating them. Germline-derived CDR1 and CDR2 are MNHNY and SVGAGI (reference sequence). The CDR3 region has the DNA TGTGCCAGCAGCGCCCTGGAGGGTGGCTACACCTTC. It codes for CASSALEGGYTF.

The chain is built from TRBV5-1 and TRBJ2-3; the match to TRBD2 covers 7 bases. Germline trimming cut 0 bases from V and 5 bases from J; bases unmatched to any gene: 12. The CDR3 totals 17 residues. CDR1 and CDR2 (germline): SGHRS, YFSETQ. In DNA, the CDR3 is TGCGCCAGCAGCTTGGTGTTGGCTAGCGGAGGGGAAGATACGCAGTATTTT. This sequence encodes CASSLVLASGGEDTQYF.

The V gene is TRBV29-1, the J gene TRBJ2-3; D remains ambiguous. Germline V gives CDR1 SQVTM, CDR2 ANQGSEA. V shed 6 bases and J shed 4 bases, with 11 bases lying between them. CDR3 length equals 12 residues. Here the CDR3 DNA reads TGCAGCGTCGACCTAGTTTCAGATACGCAGTATTTT. The encoded protein is CSVDLVSDTQYF.

The chain links TRBV28 to TRBJ2-3; no firm D call. The length of the CDR3 is 16 residues. Germline assignment: CDR1 MDHEN and CDR2 SYDVKM. V lost 0 bases and J lost 4, with 14 bases in between. The CDR3 nucleotides are TGTGCCAGCAGTTTATGGGAGCAATCCTCCTCAGATACGCAGTATTTT. Amino acids: CASSLWEQSSSDTQYF.

This chain links TRBV28 with TRBJ1-2; D gene uncertain. Trimming took off 10 bases at V and 5 bases at J, with 14 bases between the two ends. The CDR3 spans 12 residues. Germline CDR1 MDHEN, CDR2 SYDVKM. The CDR3 sequence: CAIDGGPYGYTF. The DNA of the CDR3 is TGTGCCATTGACGGAGGCCCTTATGGCTACACCTTC.

The J gene is TRBJ2-3, the V gene TRBV7-9, with D maybe TRBD2 (5 bases). The CDR3 is 15 residues long. CDR1 is SEHNR and CDR2 is FQNEAQ in the germline V gene (reference sequence). Trimming left V 5 bases short and J 1 base short, with 13 bases between. CDR3 sequence reads: CASSRTFPGTDTQYF. The CDR3 region has the DNA TGTGCCAGCAGCCGGACTTTTCCCGGCACAGATACGCAGTATTTT.

V gene TRBV5-1 combines with J gene TRBJ1-4, with 8 nucleotides matching TRBD1. This CDR3 spans 14 amino acids. V lost 6 bases, J lost 6 bases, and 7 bases stayed unmatched. In germline, CDR1 is SGHRS, CDR2 YFSETQ. This CDR3 is CASTRRTGHEKLFF. The CDR3, as DNA: TGCGCCAGCACCCGCCGGACAGGGCATGAAAAACTGTTTTTT.

The rearrangement links TRBV5-1 to TRBJ1-1; 9 bases line up with TRBD1. The trim removed 2 bases at V and 3 bases at J, leaving 11 bases unmatched. CDR3 size: 17 residues. Germline V gene sequence: CDR1 SGHRS, CDR2 YFSETQ. The CDR3 DNA is TGCGCCAGCAGCTTAAACCCGGGACAGGGTTGGCACACTGAAGCTTTCTTT. This translates into CASSLNPGQGWHTEAFF.